One sample yielded the 17 T cell receptor beta chains listed below, sequenced in a study of long-term antiretroviral therapy in people with HIV. At survey level, the immunoSEQ assay was run in its v3.0 version. The protocol was immunoSEQ multiplex PCR, while the TCRdb copy is restricted to in-frame clones and leaves out a portion. The repertoire includes 15,000 to 20,000 clones, around 91% of them detected once, and under 9.5% sits in the top ten. Source: unsorted PBMCs, taken 4.2 years after starting antiretroviral therapy. The source of these receptors is a man between 50 and 59 years old with HIV.

The rearrangement uses TRBV14 and TRBJ2-3; D gene unclear. Germline V gives CDR1 SGHDN, CDR2 FVKESK. The CDR3 has 13 amino acids. Between the trimmed V and J ends, which lost 4 bases and 2 bases, there was a span of 7 bases. The CDR3 DNA reads as TGTGCCAGCAGCCTCTTAACCACAGATACGCAGTATTTT. It specifies CASSLLTTDTQYF.

In its sample, this clone was seen once. The V and J genes are TRBV6-5 and TRBJ2-7; the match to TRBD2 covers 7 bases. Germline V gene sequence: CDR1 MNHEY, CDR2 SVGAGI. Trimming took 5 bases from V and 6 from J; bases not matched to a gene: 7. This CDR3 contains 13 residues. Here the CDR3 DNA reads TGTGCCAGCAGTAGCGGGGAAAAGGGCGAGCAGTACTTC. It encodes CASSSGEKGEQYF.

The CDR3 bases are TGTGCCAGCAGCCAGGCAGGGTTGTCCTACAATGAGCAGTTCTTC. Protein product: CASSQAGLSYNEQFF. The chain employs TRBV7-2 and TRBJ2-1; the D gene is possibly TRBD1 (5 bases). From germline, CDR1 is SGHTA and CDR2 FQGNSA. CDR3 length equals 15 residues. Trimming removed 5 bases at V and 1 base at J, with 12 bases between.

This clone was recorded a few times. DNA for the CDR3: TGCGCCAGCAGCCAGGACACGTATTCTGGAAACACCATATATTTT. Encoded protein: CASSQDTYSGNTIYF. V and J are TRBV4-1 and TRBJ1-3, with a weak D call TRBD1 (5 bases). Looked up from germline, CDR1 is MGHRA and CDR2 is YSYEKL. The V end was cut by 3 bases, the J end by 1 base, with 10 bases between. The CDR3 length is 15 residues.

The chain couples TRBV21-1 to TRBJ1-1; the listed D gene, TRBD1, was not tested against the DNA. TRBV21-1 is a pseudogene locus. There are 14 residues in the CDR3. CDR3 protein: CASSNKGMNTEAFF. CDR3 coding DNA: TGTGCCAGCAGCAACAAGGGGATGAACACTGAAGCTTTCTTT.

The table lists this clone with a count of one. The genes are TRBV18 and TRBJ2-3; the match to TRBD1 covers 9 bases. The CDR3 loop spans 17 amino acids. CDR1 is KGHSH and CDR2 is LQKENI in the germline V gene. J was trimmed by 0 bases and V by 2 bases; bases with no gene match: 6. The CDR3 sequence: CASSPFMTGGSTDTQYF. CDR3 DNA sequence: TGTGCCAGCTCACCATTCATGACAGGGGGGAGCACAGATACGCAGTATTTT.

The rearrangement joins TRBV28 to TRBJ1-6; tentative D call: TRBD1 (5 bases). The CDR3 covers 15 residues. CDR1 MDHEN and CDR2 SYDVKM come from the germline V gene. V lost 6 bases and J lost 7, with 16 bases in between. The CDR3 DNA reads as TGTGCCAGCAGACCCCAGGGCCTGGCCAATTCACCCCTCCACTTT. Its translation: CASRPQGLANSPLHF.

V usage is TRBV4-3 and J usage is TRBJ1-1, with D perhaps matching TRBD1 (5 bases). V lost 5 bases and J lost 6, with 22 bases in between. Germline lookup yields CDR1 LGHNA and CDR2 YSLEER. The CDR3 has 16 amino acids. The CDR3 sequence is CASSKFRTRVAAEAFF. CDR3 nucleotide sequence: TGCGCCAGCAGCAAATTCCGTACCAGGGTAGCTGCTGAAGCTTTCTTT.

The chain couples TRBV4-1 to TRBJ2-7, with D maybe TRBD1 (6 bases). This CDR3 has 17 residues. Germline-derived CDR1 and CDR2 are MGHRA and YSYEKL. Trimming took 0 bases from V and 4 from J, leaving 19 bases between them. CDR3 coding DNA: TGCGCCAGCAGCCAAGATATTGGCCCAGGGGCCGGGTACGAGCAGTACTTC. This codes for CASSQDIGPGAGYEQYF.

The rearrangement links TRBV28 to TRBJ1-2; tentative D call: TRBD1 (6 bases). CDR1 is MDHEN and CDR2 is SYDVKM in the germline V gene. With 3 bases removed from V and 2 bases from J, the gap between germline ends came to 10 bases. The CDR3 extends over 14 amino acids. CDR3 loop: CASSFWGANYGYTF. CDR3 in DNA: TGTGCCAGCAGTTTTTGGGGGGCGAACTATGGCTACACCTTC.

This clone was counted between two and nine times. The rearrangement uses TRBV6-5 and TRBJ2-5, with TRBD2 matching 10 bases. This CDR3 comprises 16 residues. The germline V gene encodes CDR1 MNHEY and CDR2 SVGAGI. V shed 0 bases, J shed 7 bases, and the junction held 8 bases outside the gene matches. CDR3 nucleotides: TGTGCCAGCAGTTACTCTAGCGGGGGGCTAGAAGTGACCCAGTACTTC. This sequence encodes CASSYSSGGLEVTQYF.

V usage is TRBV4-2 and J usage is TRBJ1-1; 11 nucleotides line up with TRBD1. Per germline, CDR1 LGHNA and CDR2 YNFKEQ. This CDR3 region has 15 residues. The V gene end was trimmed by 3 bases and the J gene end by 3 bases; junction bases not matched to a gene: 3. For the CDR3, the DNA is TGTGCCAGCAGCCAGGGACAGGGGGGCGACACTGAAGCTTTCTTT. This encodes CASSQGQGGDTEAFF.

The genes are TRBV5-1 and TRBJ1-1; no firm D call. CDR1 and CDR2 from the germline V gene are SGHRS and YFSETQ. The CDR3 is 14 residues long. With 6 bases removed from V and 2 bases from J, the gap between germline ends came to 14 bases. The chain's CDR3 is CASMIGSTNTEAFF. The DNA for the CDR3 is TGCGCCAGCATGATAGGCAGTACCAACACTGAAGCTTTCTTT. The full variable domain, rest sourced from reference TRBV5-1 and TRBJ1-1, is KAGVTQTPRYLIKTRGQQVTLSCSPISGHRSVSWYQQTPGQGLQFLFEYFSETQRNKGNFPGRFSGRQFSNSRSEMNVSTLELGDSALYLCASMIGSTNTEAFFGQGTRLTVV.

V and J are TRBV4-1 and TRBJ2-1; D not resolved. The CDR3 consists of 11 residues. Germline loops: CDR1 MGHRA, CDR2 YSYEKL. The V end lost 3 bases, the J end lost 8 bases, and 5 bases lay between the germline ends. The CDR3 is CASSQGHEQFF. The CDR3 DNA reads as TGCGCCAGCAGCCAGGGTCATGAGCAGTTCTTC.

The chain is built from TRBV27 and TRBJ2-6; D perhaps matches TRBD1 (5 bases). Per germline, CDR1 MNHEY and CDR2 SMNVEV (reference sequence). This CDR3 is built from 17 residues. V dropped 4 bases and J dropped 0 bases, with 13 bases sitting between them. The CDR3 here is CASSWAGKSSGANVLTF. DNA for the CDR3: TGTGCCAGCAGTTGGGCAGGGAAGAGCTCTGGGGCCAACGTCCTGACTTTC.

V usage is TRBV19 and J usage is TRBJ2-7; 10 bases map to TRBD1. The CDR3 spans 14 residues. Trimming took 3 bases from V and 3 from J; bases not matched to a gene: 2. The germline V gene encodes CDR1 LNHDA and CDR2 SQIVND (reference sequence). In nucleotides, the CDR3 is TGTGCCAGTAGTATGGGACAGGGGCTCTACGAGCAGTACTTC. Amino acids: CASSMGQGLYEQYF.

The rearrangement links TRBV5-6 to TRBJ2-1; 14 bases are a match to TRBD2. With V trimmed by 9 bases and J by 9 bases, 8 bases remained unmatched. Germline CDR1 reads SGHDT; CDR2 reads YYEEEE. The CDR3 runs 14 residues. In DNA form, the CDR3 reads TGTGCCACCGGGACTAGCGGGGGAATTGGTGAGCAGTTCTTC. It specifies CATGTSGGIGEQFF.